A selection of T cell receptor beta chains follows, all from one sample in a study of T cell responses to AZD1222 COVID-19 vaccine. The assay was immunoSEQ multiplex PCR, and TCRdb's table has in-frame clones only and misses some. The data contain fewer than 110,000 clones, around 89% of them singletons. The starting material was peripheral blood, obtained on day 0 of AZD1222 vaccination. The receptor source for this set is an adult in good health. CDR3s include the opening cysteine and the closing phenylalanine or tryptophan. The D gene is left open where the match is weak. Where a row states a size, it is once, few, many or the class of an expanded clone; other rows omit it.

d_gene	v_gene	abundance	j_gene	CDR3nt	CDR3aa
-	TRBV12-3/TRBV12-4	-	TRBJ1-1	TGTGCCAGCAGTTTCGGCGGGGGTGAAGCTTTCTTT	CASSFGGGEAFF
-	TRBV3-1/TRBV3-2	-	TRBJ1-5	TGTGCCAGCAGCCAAGAAACCGGGATTCAGCCCCAGCATTTT	CASSQETGIQPQHF
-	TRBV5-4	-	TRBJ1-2	TGTGCCAGCAGCCTCGCCGCTAACTATGGCTACACCTTC	CASSLAANYGYTF
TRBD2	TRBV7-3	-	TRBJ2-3	TGTGCCAGCAGCTTGCGAGCTCTAGCGGGAGTGTCAGATACGCAGTATTTT	CASSLRALAGVSDTQYF
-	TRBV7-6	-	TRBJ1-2	TGTGCCAGCAGCTTAGAGCGGGATAGGACTGGCTACACCTTC	CASSLERDRTGYTF
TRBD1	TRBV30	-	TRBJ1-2	TGTGCCTGGAGTGCAGGGGGCGGTCACTATGGCTACACCTTC	CAWSAGGGHYGYTF
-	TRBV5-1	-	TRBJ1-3	TGCGCCAGCCTTTCTTTAGATCGTTCTGGAAACACCATATATTTT	CASLSLDRSGNTIYF
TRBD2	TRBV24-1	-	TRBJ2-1	TGTGCCACCAGTGACACACCGGGACTAGCGGGTTTCAATGAGCAGTTCTTC	CATSDTPGLAGFNEQFF
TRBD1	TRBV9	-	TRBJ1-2	TGTGCCAGCAGCGTCCGGGACAGCCCTCCTAGGGGCTACACCTTC	CASSVRDSPPRGYTF
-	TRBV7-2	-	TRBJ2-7	TGTGCCAGCAGCTTTAGCGGGGACAGGTCAGACCTCGAGCAGTACTTC	CASSFSGDRSDLEQYF
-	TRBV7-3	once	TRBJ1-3	TGTGCCAGCAGCTCGGGACACGGAAACACCATATATTTT	CASSSGHGNTIYF
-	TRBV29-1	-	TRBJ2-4	TGCAGCGTTGGCCCCTTGGCAGGGCACCACCAGGTTCAGTACTTC	CSVGPLAGHHQVQYF
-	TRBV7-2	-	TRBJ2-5	TGTGCCAGCAGCTTAAGGGCCGAGACCCAGTACTTC	CASSLRAETQYF
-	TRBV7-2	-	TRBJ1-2	TGTGCCAGCAGCTTAGGCCTAGTCTATGGCTACACCTTC	CASSLGLVYGYTF
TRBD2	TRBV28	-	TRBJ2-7	TGTGCCAGCAGTTTTGGGGGGCCCGGACTAGCGGAAACCTACGAGCAGTACTTC	CASSFGGPGLAETYEQYF
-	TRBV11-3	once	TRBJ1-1	TGTGCCAGCAGCTTTCAAGGGGAGAACACTGAAGCTTTCTTT	CASSFQGENTEAFF
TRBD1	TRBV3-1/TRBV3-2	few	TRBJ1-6	TGTGCCAGCAGCCGAGGGACAGGGGGGTCCTATAATTCACCCCTCCACTTT	CASSRGTGGSYNSPLHF
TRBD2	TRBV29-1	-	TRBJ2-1	TGCAGCGTTGCTAGCGGGAGAGACGATGAGCAGTTCTTC	CSVASGRDDEQFF
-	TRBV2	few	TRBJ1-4	TGTGCCAGCAGTCCTTTTGAAGATGAAAAACTGTTTTTT	CASSPFEDEKLFF
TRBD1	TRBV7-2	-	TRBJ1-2	TGTGCCAGCAGCTTAGGCAGGACAGGGATTGATGGCTACACCTTC	CASSLGRTGIDGYTF
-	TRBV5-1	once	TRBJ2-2	TGCGCCAGCAGCCCCGGACATCCGCAATCCGGGGAGCTGTTTTTT	CASSPGHPQSGELFF
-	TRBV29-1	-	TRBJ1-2	TGCAGCGTTGACGCAGATGGGGGCTACACCTTC	CSVDADGGYTF
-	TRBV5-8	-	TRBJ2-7	TGTGCCAGCAGCTTGGGATCCGTCCGCCGGGAGCAGTACTTC	CASSLGSVRREQYF
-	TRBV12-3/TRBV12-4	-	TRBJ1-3	TGTGCCAGCAGTTTGAAGGGAAACACCATATATTTT	CASSLKGNTIYF
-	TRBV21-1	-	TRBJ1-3	TGTGCCAGCAGCAAAGGCCCTGGAAACACCATATATTTT	CASSKGPGNTIYF
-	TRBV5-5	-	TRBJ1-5	TGTGCCAGCAGCCCCTTTTTGGGGATAGCAAATCAGCCCCAGCATTTT	CASSPFLGIANQPQHF
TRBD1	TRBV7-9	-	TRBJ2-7	TGTGCCAGCACCCGAACCGGGACAGTCTACGAGCAGTACTTC	CASTRTGTVYEQYF
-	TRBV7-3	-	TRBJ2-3	TGTGCCAGCGGCCCCGTGAGTGGCACAGATACGCAGTATTTT	CASGPVSGTDTQYF